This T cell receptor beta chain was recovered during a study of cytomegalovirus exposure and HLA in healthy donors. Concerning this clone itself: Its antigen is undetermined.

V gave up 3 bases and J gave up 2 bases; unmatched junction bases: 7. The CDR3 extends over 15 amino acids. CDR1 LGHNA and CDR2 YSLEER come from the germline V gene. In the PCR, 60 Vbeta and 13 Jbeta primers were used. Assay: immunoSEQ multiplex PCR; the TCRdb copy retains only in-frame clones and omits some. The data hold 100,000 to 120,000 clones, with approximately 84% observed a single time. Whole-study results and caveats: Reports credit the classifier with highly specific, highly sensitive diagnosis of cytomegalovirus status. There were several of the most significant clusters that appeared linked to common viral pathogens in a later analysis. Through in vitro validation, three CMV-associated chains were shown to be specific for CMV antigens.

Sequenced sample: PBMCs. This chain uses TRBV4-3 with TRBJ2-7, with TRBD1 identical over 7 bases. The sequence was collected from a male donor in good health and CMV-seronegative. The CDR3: CASSQGTAGPYEQYF. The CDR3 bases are TGCGCCAGCAGCCAGGGGACAGCTGGTCCCTACGAGCAGTACTTC.